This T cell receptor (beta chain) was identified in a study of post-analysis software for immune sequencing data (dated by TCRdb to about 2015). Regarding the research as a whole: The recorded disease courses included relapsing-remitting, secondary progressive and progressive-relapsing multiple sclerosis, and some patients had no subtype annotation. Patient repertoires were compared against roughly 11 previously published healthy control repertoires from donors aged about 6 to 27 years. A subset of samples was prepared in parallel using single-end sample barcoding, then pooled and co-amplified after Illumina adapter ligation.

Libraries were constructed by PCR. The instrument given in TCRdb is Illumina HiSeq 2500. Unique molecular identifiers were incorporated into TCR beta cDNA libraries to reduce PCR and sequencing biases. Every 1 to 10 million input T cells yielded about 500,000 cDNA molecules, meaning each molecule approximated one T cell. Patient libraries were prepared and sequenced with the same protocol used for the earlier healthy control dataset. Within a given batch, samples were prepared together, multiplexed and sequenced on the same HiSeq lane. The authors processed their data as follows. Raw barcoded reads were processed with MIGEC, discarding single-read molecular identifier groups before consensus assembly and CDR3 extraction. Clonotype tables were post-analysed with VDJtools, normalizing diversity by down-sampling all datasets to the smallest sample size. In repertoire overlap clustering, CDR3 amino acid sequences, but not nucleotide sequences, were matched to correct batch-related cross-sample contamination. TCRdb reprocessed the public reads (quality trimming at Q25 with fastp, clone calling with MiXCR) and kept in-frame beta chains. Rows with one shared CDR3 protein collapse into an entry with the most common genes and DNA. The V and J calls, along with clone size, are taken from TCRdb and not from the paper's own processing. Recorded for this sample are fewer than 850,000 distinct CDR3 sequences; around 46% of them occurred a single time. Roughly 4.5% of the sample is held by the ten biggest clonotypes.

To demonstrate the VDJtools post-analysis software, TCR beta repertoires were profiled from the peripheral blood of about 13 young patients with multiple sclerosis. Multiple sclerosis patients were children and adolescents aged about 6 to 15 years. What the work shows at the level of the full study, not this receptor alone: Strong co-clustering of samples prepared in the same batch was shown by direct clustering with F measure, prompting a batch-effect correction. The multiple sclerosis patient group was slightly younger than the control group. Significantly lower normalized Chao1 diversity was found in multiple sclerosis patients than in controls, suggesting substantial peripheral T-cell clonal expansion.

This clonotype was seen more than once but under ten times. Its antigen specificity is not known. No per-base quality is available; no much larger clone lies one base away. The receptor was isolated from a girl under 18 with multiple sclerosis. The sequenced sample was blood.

The DNA sequence is as follows: TGTGCCAGCAGCCGTCCGGGAGCTGAAGCTTTCTTT. This encodes CASSRPGAEAFF. The rearranged chain carries TRBV7-9 and TRBJ1-1; the D segment cannot be called with confidence. CDR1 and CDR2, per the germline V gene (reference sequence), are SEHNR and FQNEAQ. V drops 5 bases and J drops 6 bases, leaving 10 bases in between. The CDR3 covers 12 residues, taking in both the cysteine and the phenylalanine. Only the CDR3 portion is preserved as DNA: 36 bases, with reading frame beginning at the first base.